This T cell receptor (beta chain) was captured in a study of control samples from healthy donors and cancer patients. CDR1 and CDR2 from the germline V gene are GTSNPN and SVGIG (reference sequence). The V and J ends lost 2 bases and 8 bases, in that order; junction bases with no gene match: 6. This CDR3 region has 14 residues. Using immunoSEQ multiplex PCR, the repertoire was profiled, and TCRdb retains in-frame clones only, with some absent. The table shows around 120,000 clones, with about nine tenths occurring only once. The clonotype comes from a young woman in good health. Material for sequencing was blood. The chain recombines TRBV30 with TRBJ2-1, with 10 bases aligning to TRBD2. CDR3 in DNA: TGTGCCTGGAGTATCGCTAGCGGGGGTTATGAGCAGTTCTTC. Translation gives CAWSIASGGYEQFF.